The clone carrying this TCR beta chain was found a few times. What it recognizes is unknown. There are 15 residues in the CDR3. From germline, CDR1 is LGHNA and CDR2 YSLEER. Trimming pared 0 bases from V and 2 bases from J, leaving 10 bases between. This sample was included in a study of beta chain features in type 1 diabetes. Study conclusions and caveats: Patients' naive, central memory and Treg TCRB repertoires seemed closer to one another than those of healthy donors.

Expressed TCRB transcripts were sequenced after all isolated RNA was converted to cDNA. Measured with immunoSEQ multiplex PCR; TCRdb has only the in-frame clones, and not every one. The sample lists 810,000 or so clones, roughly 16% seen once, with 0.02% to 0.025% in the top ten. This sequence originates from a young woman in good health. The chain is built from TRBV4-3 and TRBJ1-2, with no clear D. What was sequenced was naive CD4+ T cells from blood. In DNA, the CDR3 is TGCGCCAGCAGCCAAGAGGTACGGGGAAACTATGGCTACACCTTC. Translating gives CASSQEVRGNYGYTF.